The source of this T cell receptor (beta chain) is a study of cytomegalovirus exposure and HLA in healthy donors. Study as a whole: Tens of millions of unique TCRs from HLA-typed donors made up an early data release. Study findings and constraints: The authors listed over 150 TCR beta chains as cytomegalovirus-associated.

This clone has just a few counts. The antigen is unknown. The J segment lost 6 bases and the V segment lost 3 bases, leaving 9 bases of the junction unmatched. Germline CDR1 and CDR2: SGHRS and YFSETQ. The CDR3 is 15 residues long. PCR primers comprised 60 Vbeta and 13 Jbeta primers. Method: immunoSEQ multiplex PCR; TCRdb's copy keeps in-frame clones and lacks some. The sample lists roughly 220,000 clones; approximately 70% were seen once. This chain joins TRBV5-1 and TRBJ2-5; 9 bases are a match to TRBD1. The clonotype comes from a man between 40 and 49 years old in good health and CMV-seropositive. The specimen sequenced was PBMCs. In nucleotides, the CDR3 is TGCGCCAGCAGCTCCCTTTTGACAGGGGGTCAGACCCAGTACTTC. Its translation is CASSSLLTGGQTQYF.